Listed below are T cell receptor beta chains from one sample, sequenced in a study of OX40 agonist ivuxolimab in advanced cancers. Sequenced by immunoSEQ multiplex PCR; TCRdb stores in-frame clones only, minus some. The table includes about 79,000 clones, over 75% detected once. The sample was CD4+ or CD8+ T cells sorted from blood, taken in a trial of the OX40 agonist ivuxolimab. The source of these receptors is an adult with an advanced solid tumor such as melanoma, head and neck, liver or kidney cancer. CDR3s include the opening cysteine and the closing phenylalanine or tryptophan. A D gene is named only where the DNA matches it firmly. Clone size is given for some rows only: seen once, a few or many times, or a class if the clone is expanded.

V: TRBV18
size: once
D: -
J: TRBJ1-5
DNA: TGTGCCAGCTCACCATTGGGCTATAGCAATCAGCCCCAGCATTTT
CDR3: CASSPLGYSNQPQHF

V: TRBV5-1
size: -
D: TRBD1
J: TRBJ2-5
DNA: TGCGCCAGCAGCCTAGGGACAGCCCAAGAGACCCAGTACTTC
CDR3: CASSLGTAQETQYF

V: TRBV5-4
size: -
D: TRBD2
J: TRBJ2-2
DNA: TGTGCCAGCAGCCCCTGGGGGCGGGAGGGCCTGAACACCGGGGAGCTGTTTTTT
CDR3: CASSPWGREGLNTGELFF

V: TRBV7-8
size: -
D: -
J: TRBJ1-6
DNA: TGTGCCAGCAGCCTACAGAATAATTCACCCCTCCACTTT
CDR3: CASSLQNNSPLHF

V: TRBV27
size: -
D: -
J: TRBJ2-1
DNA: TGTGCCAGCAGTTCGTCAGGCCCCTACAATGAGCAGTTCTTC
CDR3: CASSSSGPYNEQFF

V: TRBV5-1
size: -
D: -
J: TRBJ2-7
DNA: TGCGCCAGCAGCTTGGAAACCCCCTACGAGCAGTACTTC
CDR3: CASSLETPYEQYF

V: TRBV28
size: -
D: -
J: TRBJ2-7
DNA: TGTGCCAGCAACCGGGAACTCCACGAGCAGTACTTC
CDR3: CASNRELHEQYF

V: TRBV5-6
size: -
D: TRBD2
J: TRBJ2-2
DNA: TGTGCCAGCAGCACCTGGGAGGGGAGGGCCGGGGAGCTGTTTTTT
CDR3: CASSTWEGRAGELFF

V: TRBV14
size: -
D: TRBD2
J: TRBJ2-7
DNA: TGTGCCAGCAGCCGCCTGGGAGCGGGGCCCTCCTACGAGCAGTACTTC
CDR3: CASSRLGAGPSYEQYF

V: TRBV7-2
size: -
D: TRBD2
J: TRBJ2-1
DNA: TGTGCCAGCAGCTTAGAGGTGGGGAGCGGGAGCAATGAGCAGTTCTTC
CDR3: CASSLEVGSGSNEQFF

V: TRBV30
size: -
D: -
J: TRBJ1-6
DNA: TGTGCCTGGAGTCCCTCGATCTTTTCCGGCAATCTTAACGATAATTCACCCCTCCACTTT
CDR3: CAWSPSIFSGNLNDNSPLHF

V: TRBV28
size: -
D: -
J: TRBJ2-2
DNA: TGTGCCAGCTTCCAGGCCGGGGCCACCGGGGAGCTGTTTTTT
CDR3: CASFQAGATGELFF

V: TRBV25-1
size: -
D: -
J: TRBJ2-7
DNA: TGTGCCAGCAGTGTAGGAGAGATCGGCGAGCAGTACTTC
CDR3: CASSVGEIGEQYF

V: TRBV6-4
size: -
D: TRBD2
J: TRBJ2-1
DNA: TGTGCCAGCAGTGAGACTAGCGGGAGTATTGAGCAGTTCTTC
CDR3: CASSETSGSIEQFF

V: TRBV9
size: -
D: -
J: TRBJ2-5
DNA: TGTGCCAGCAGCGTGACAGGACAAGAGACCCAGTACTTC
CDR3: CASSVTGQETQYF

V: TRBV6-6
size: -
D: -
J: TRBJ2-2
DNA: TGTGCCAGCAGAACTGATGACACCGGGGAGCTGTTTTTT
CDR3: CASRTDDTGELFF

V: TRBV4-3
size: -
D: TRBD1
J: TRBJ2-3
DNA: TGCGCCAGCAGCCTTTTCCCGGGACAGGGGGCGCGGACAGATACGCAGTATTTT
CDR3: CASSLFPGQGARTDTQYF

V: TRBV30
size: -
D: -
J: TRBJ1-5
DNA: TGTGCCTGGAGTCCCCCGTCCAATGTTCAGCCCCAGCATTTT
CDR3: CAWSPPSNVQPQHF

V: TRBV27
size: -
D: TRBD2
J: TRBJ2-5
DNA: TGTGCCAGCAGTTTAGGGGTTACTAGCGGGAGGACCCAAGAGACCCAGTACTTC
CDR3: CASSLGVTSGRTQETQYF

V: TRBV7-2
size: -
D: TRBD2
J: TRBJ2-1
DNA: TGTGCCAGCAGCAAAGGGGTCCTAGCGGGAGGGAGGAATGAGCAGTTCTTC
CDR3: CASSKGVLAGGRNEQFF

V: TRBV7-6
size: -
D: -
J: TRBJ2-2
DNA: TGTGCCACTGGTCTGACAGGCCACACCGGGGAGCTGTTTTTT
CDR3: CATGLTGHTGELFF